These T cell receptor beta chains were read from a single sample in a study of radiotherapy plus CTLA-4 blockade in lung cancer. The data were produced by immunoSEQ multiplex PCR, yet TCRdb's version contains in-frame clones alone and is incomplete. The data show 20,000 or so clones, with 86% seen just once and about a quarter held by the top ten. This specimen consisted of peripheral blood, obtained from a patient treated with radiotherapy plus ipilimumab. These receptors were taken from a human donor with non-small cell lung cancer whose response to radiotherapy plus ipilimumab could not be evaluated. The CDR3 runs from the conserved cysteine through the conserved F or W. Each record gives: D gene, V gene, clone size, J gene, CDR3 protein, CDR3 DNA. D genes are given only for firm matches. Size is omitted from some rows. Given values are once, few, many or a class for expanded clones.

d_call: .
v_call: TRBV2
clone_size: .
j_call: TRBJ1-1
cdr3_aa: CASRSRDGTEAFF
cdr3_nt: TGTGCCAGCAGATCCAGGGATGGGACTGAAGCTTTCTTT

d_call: .
v_call: TRBV6-5
clone_size: .
j_call: TRBJ2-1
cdr3_aa: CASSSDNEQFF
cdr3_nt: TGTGCCAGCAGTAGCGACAATGAGCAGTTCTTC

d_call: .
v_call: TRBV30
clone_size: .
j_call: TRBJ2-5
cdr3_aa: CAWSVYGETQYF
cdr3_nt: TGTGCCTGGAGTGTATACGGGGAGACCCAGTACTTC

d_call: .
v_call: TRBV11-2
clone_size: .
j_call: TRBJ1-2
cdr3_aa: CASSLDPRRQSGYTF
cdr3_nt: TGTGCCAGCAGCTTAGATCCTAGAAGACAGTCGGGCTACACCTTC

d_call: .
v_call: TRBV5-1
clone_size: .
j_call: TRBJ1-4
cdr3_aa: CASSKEQFTNEKLFF
cdr3_nt: TGCGCCAGCAGCAAAGAACAGTTTACTAATGAAAAACTGTTTTTT

d_call: TRBD2
v_call: TRBV27
clone_size: .
j_call: TRBJ2-7
cdr3_aa: CASSPSPRTSGNYEQYF
cdr3_nt: TGTGCCAGCAGTCCCTCCCCCCGGACTAGCGGGAACTACGAGCAGTACTTC

d_call: TRBD2
v_call: TRBV5-8
clone_size: .
j_call: TRBJ2-7
cdr3_aa: CASSLEGGFTYEQYF
cdr3_nt: TGTGCCAGCAGCTTGGAGGGAGGGTTTACCTACGAGCAGTACTTC

d_call: .
v_call: TRBV28
clone_size: .
j_call: TRBJ1-2
cdr3_aa: CASSFGDSGYGYTF
cdr3_nt: TGTGCCAGCAGTTTTGGCGACAGCGGGTATGGCTACACCTTC

d_call: .
v_call: TRBV6-5
clone_size: once
j_call: TRBJ2-7
cdr3_aa: CASSLGLGGEQYF
cdr3_nt: TGTGCCAGTTCGTTGGGTTTAGGGGGCGAGCAGTACTTC

d_call: .
v_call: TRBV5-5
clone_size: .
j_call: TRBJ1-5
cdr3_aa: CASREVSGGDQPQHF
cdr3_nt: TGTGCCAGCAGGGAGGTGTCGGGGGGGGATCAGCCCCAGCATTTT

d_call: .
v_call: TRBV7-6
clone_size: .
j_call: TRBJ1-2
cdr3_aa: CASIQTAGLRKEGYTF
cdr3_nt: TGTGCCAGCATCCAGACCGCGGGACTCCGTAAGGAGGGCTACACCTTC

d_call: .
v_call: TRBV2
clone_size: few
j_call: TRBJ2-2
cdr3_aa: CASRRLINRGAVF
cdr3_nt: TGTGCCAGCAGGAGACTGATCAACCGGGGAGCTGTTTTT

d_call: TRBD1
v_call: TRBV7-2
clone_size: .
j_call: TRBJ2-5
cdr3_aa: CASSRGQGVTLKETQYF
cdr3_nt: TGTGCCAGCAGCCGGGGACAGGGGGTCACCTTAAAAGAGACCCAGTACTTC

d_call: .
v_call: TRBV29-1
clone_size: .
j_call: TRBJ1-1
cdr3_aa: CSVEWGVGTEAFF
cdr3_nt: TGCAGCGTTGAATGGGGGGTAGGGACTGAAGCTTTCTTT

d_call: TRBD1
v_call: TRBV29-1
clone_size: .
j_call: TRBJ2-5
cdr3_aa: CSVGGQGEETQYF
cdr3_nt: TGCAGCGTTGGAGGTCAGGGGGAAGAGACCCAGTACTTC

d_call: .
v_call: TRBV5-6
clone_size: .
j_call: TRBJ2-5
cdr3_aa: CASHRSLDSATQETQYF
cdr3_nt: TGTGCCAGCCACCGTTCGTTGGACAGCGCAACACAAGAGACCCAGTACTTC

d_call: TRBD2
v_call: TRBV6-1
clone_size: .
j_call: TRBJ2-7
cdr3_aa: CASMTGGRFNEQYF
cdr3_nt: TGTGCCAGCATGACGGGGGGGCGTTTCAACGAGCAGTACTTC

d_call: TRBD1
v_call: TRBV5-1
clone_size: .
j_call: TRBJ2-5
cdr3_aa: CASSLAQTGGAAQYF
cdr3_nt: TGCGCCAGCAGCTTGGCTCAGACAGGGGGCGCAGCCCAGTACTTC

d_call: TRBD2
v_call: TRBV19
clone_size: .
j_call: TRBJ2-7
cdr3_aa: CASSVAGTSGAYYEQYF
cdr3_nt: TGTGCCAGTAGTGTCGCCGGGACTAGCGGGGCCTACTACGAGCAGTACTTC

d_call: TRBD1
v_call: TRBV6-1
clone_size: once
j_call: TRBJ2-5
cdr3_aa: CASIAQGAKTQYF
cdr3_nt: TGTGCCAGCATCGCACAGGGGGCGAAGACCCAGTACTTC

d_call: .
v_call: TRBV28
clone_size: .
j_call: TRBJ2-7
cdr3_aa: CASSNNQGLGEQYF
cdr3_nt: TGTGCCAGCAGTAACAATCAGGGGCTTGGGGAGCAGTACTTC

d_call: .
v_call: TRBV28
clone_size: .
j_call: TRBJ1-2
cdr3_aa: CASSLGGGYTF
cdr3_nt: TGTGCCAGCAGTTTAGGAGGAGGCTACACCTTC

d_call: .
v_call: TRBV7-8
clone_size: .
j_call: TRBJ2-3
cdr3_aa: CASRLSELTTDTQYF
cdr3_nt: TGTGCCAGCAGGTTAAGCGAACTTACTACAGATACGCAGTATTTT

d_call: TRBD1
v_call: TRBV20-1
clone_size: .
j_call: TRBJ2-1
cdr3_aa: CGAVQGNEQFF
cdr3_nt: TGCGGTGCAGTACAGGGGAATGAGCAGTTCTTC

d_call: TRBD1
v_call: TRBV4-1
clone_size: .
j_call: TRBJ2-3
cdr3_aa: CASSQDSPGQDPYRTQYF
cdr3_nt: TGCGCCAGCAGCCAAGATTCCCCCGGACAGGACCCGTATCGTACGCAGTATTTT

d_call: TRBD1
v_call: TRBV6-6
clone_size: .
j_call: TRBJ2-7
cdr3_aa: CASRMGQGNTYEQYF
cdr3_nt: TGTGCCAGCAGGATGGGACAGGGGAATACCTACGAGCAGTACTTC

d_call: TRBD1
v_call: TRBV20-1
clone_size: once
j_call: TRBJ2-7
cdr3_aa: CSPSQGDEQYF
cdr3_nt: TGCAGTCCATCACAGGGGGACGAGCAGTACTTC

d_call: TRBD2
v_call: TRBV10-3
clone_size: .
j_call: TRBJ2-1
cdr3_aa: CAISPTSGKTDEQFF
cdr3_nt: TGTGCCATCAGCCCGACTAGCGGGAAAACCGATGAGCAGTTCTTC

d_call: TRBD1
v_call: TRBV28
clone_size: .
j_call: TRBJ1-2
cdr3_aa: CASSSGQDFYGYTF
cdr3_nt: TGTGCCAGCAGTTCAGGACAGGATTTTTATGGCTACACCTTC

d_call: TRBD1
v_call: TRBV11-3
clone_size: .
j_call: TRBJ1-1
cdr3_aa: CASSPGTGWTEAFF
cdr3_nt: TGTGCCAGCAGCCCGGGGACAGGGTGGACTGAAGCTTTCTTT

d_call: TRBD1
v_call: TRBV5-1
clone_size: .
j_call: TRBJ2-1
cdr3_aa: CASSLRQGGEQFF
cdr3_nt: TGCGCCAGCAGCTTAAGACAGGGTGGGGAGCAGTTCTTC

d_call: .
v_call: TRBV5-1
clone_size: .
j_call: TRBJ2-1
cdr3_aa: CASSVDRYNEQFF
cdr3_nt: TGCGCCAGCAGCGTCGACAGGTACAATGAGCAGTTCTTC

d_call: TRBD1
v_call: TRBV29-1
clone_size: .
j_call: TRBJ1-1
cdr3_aa: CSAAKRGRGYTEAFF
cdr3_nt: TGCAGCGCAGCAAAGAGGGGGCGAGGGTACACTGAAGCTTTCTTT

d_call: .
v_call: TRBV18
clone_size: .
j_call: TRBJ1-1
cdr3_aa: CASSPAGMNTEAFF
cdr3_nt: TGTGCCAGCTCACCGGCGGGGATGAACACTGAAGCTTTCTTT

d_call: TRBD1
v_call: TRBV5-3
clone_size: .
j_call: TRBJ2-5
cdr3_aa: CARTQRGRGETQYF
cdr3_nt: TGTGCCAGAACCCAAAGGGGGCGCGGGGAGACCCAGTACTTC

d_call: .
v_call: TRBV13
clone_size: .
j_call: TRBJ2-7
cdr3_aa: CASSSVYEQYF
cdr3_nt: TGTGCCAGCAGCTCGGTCTACGAGCAGTACTTC

d_call: TRBD1
v_call: TRBV14
clone_size: once
j_call: TRBJ1-2
cdr3_aa: CASSPGQGDYGYTF
cdr3_nt: TGTGCCAGCAGCCCGGGACAGGGGGATTATGGCTACACCTTC

d_call: TRBD2
v_call: TRBV18
clone_size: .
j_call: TRBJ2-7
cdr3_aa: CASSPVSGTYEQYF
cdr3_nt: TGTGCCAGCTCACCTGTTAGCGGGACCTACGAGCAGTACTTC

d_call: TRBD1
v_call: TRBV28
clone_size: .
j_call: TRBJ2-7
cdr3_aa: CASSPLGTGGREQYF
cdr3_nt: TGTGCCAGCAGTCCCCTAGGGACAGGGGGACGGGAGCAGTACTTC

d_call: .
v_call: TRBV19
clone_size: .
j_call: TRBJ1-6
cdr3_aa: CACTDSYNSPLHF
cdr3_nt: TGTGCCTGCACGGACAGTTATAATTCACCCCTCCACTTT

d_call: .
v_call: TRBV2
clone_size: .
j_call: TRBJ2-2
cdr3_aa: CATRGPALGTGELFF
cdr3_nt: TGTGCCACTAGAGGCCCAGCGCTTGGCACCGGGGAGCTGTTTTTT

d_call: TRBD1
v_call: TRBV28
clone_size: .
j_call: TRBJ1-5
cdr3_aa: CASSSGTDNQPQHF
cdr3_nt: TGTGCCAGCAGTTCCGGGACAGACAATCAGCCCCAGCATTTT

d_call: TRBD2
v_call: TRBV28
clone_size: .
j_call: TRBJ2-7
cdr3_aa: CASSSPSGRGTTYEQYF
cdr3_nt: TGTGCCAGCAGTTCCCCGAGTGGGCGGGGGACCACCTACGAGCAGTACTTC

d_call: .
v_call: TRBV5-6
clone_size: .
j_call: TRBJ2-7
cdr3_aa: CASSLPNEQYF
cdr3_nt: TGTGCCAGCAGCTTGCCTAACGAGCAGTACTTC

d_call: .
v_call: TRBV27
clone_size: once
j_call: TRBJ1-5
cdr3_aa: CASSLSGEGQPQHF
cdr3_nt: TGTGCCAGCAGTCTATCAGGGGAGGGTCAGCCCCAGCATTTT

d_call: .
v_call: TRBV29-1
clone_size: .
j_call: TRBJ2-2
cdr3_aa: CSVDWGAGAELFF
cdr3_nt: TGCAGCGTTGACTGGGGCGCCGGCGCGGAGCTGTTTTTT

d_call: .
v_call: TRBV7-9
clone_size: .
j_call: TRBJ2-5
cdr3_aa: CASSLISRRGGETQYF
cdr3_nt: TGTGCCAGCAGCTTAATAAGTCGCCGGGGTGGGGAGACCCAGTACTTC

d_call: TRBD2
v_call: TRBV29-1
clone_size: .
j_call: TRBJ2-3
cdr3_aa: CSVLAGVITDTQYF
cdr3_nt: TGCAGCGTTTTAGCGGGGGTTATCACAGATACGCAGTATTTT

d_call: .
v_call: TRBV28
clone_size: .
j_call: TRBJ1-1
cdr3_aa: CASSTRRDKNTEAFF
cdr3_nt: TGTGCCAGCAGCACACGCCGGGACAAAAACACTGAAGCTTTCTTT

d_call: TRBD1
v_call: TRBV6-6
clone_size: .
j_call: TRBJ1-1
cdr3_aa: CASSYSGTGKSEAFF
cdr3_nt: TGTGCCAGCAGTTACTCCGGGACAGGGAAGTCTGAAGCTTTCTTT

d_call: .
v_call: TRBV10-3
clone_size: .
j_call: TRBJ2-2
cdr3_aa: CATLSAENTGELFF
cdr3_nt: TGTGCTACCCTTTCAGCGGAGAACACCGGGGAGCTGTTTTTT

d_call: .
v_call: TRBV11-3
clone_size: .
j_call: TRBJ2-1
cdr3_aa: CASSTGPYNEQFF
cdr3_nt: TGTGCCAGCAGCACTGGTCCCTACAATGAGCAGTTCTTC

d_call: .
v_call: TRBV11-2
clone_size: .
j_call: TRBJ1-1
cdr3_aa: CASSLASYGLNTEAFF
cdr3_nt: TGTGCCAGCAGCTTAGCCTCCTACGGGTTGAACACTGAAGCTTTCTTT

d_call: TRBD2
v_call: TRBV27
clone_size: .
j_call: TRBJ2-5
cdr3_aa: CASSFLAGGFETQYF
cdr3_nt: TGTGCCAGCAGTTTTCTAGCGGGGGGGTTTGAGACCCAGTACTTC

d_call: TRBD1
v_call: TRBV5-6
clone_size: .
j_call: TRBJ2-5
cdr3_aa: CASSLATGGRQETQYF
cdr3_nt: TGTGCCAGCAGCTTGGCCACAGGGGGCCGCCAAGAGACCCAGTACTTC

d_call: TRBD2
v_call: TRBV6-6
clone_size: once
j_call: TRBJ2-7
cdr3_aa: CDPTGTSRFYEQYF
cdr3_nt: TGTGACCCGACCGGGACTAGCAGATTCTACGAGCAGTACTTC

d_call: .
v_call: TRBV9
clone_size: .
j_call: TRBJ2-1
cdr3_aa: CASSVGAYNEQFF
cdr3_nt: TGTGCCAGCAGCGTAGGCGCTTACAATGAGCAGTTCTTC

d_call: .
v_call: TRBV28
clone_size: few
j_call: TRBJ1-5
cdr3_aa: CASSLMRGNQPQHF
cdr3_nt: TGTGCCAGCTCCTTAATGAGGGGCAATCAGCCCCAGCATTTT

d_call: TRBD1
v_call: TRBV6-5
clone_size: .
j_call: TRBJ2-7
cdr3_aa: CASGTGHSYEQYF
cdr3_nt: TGTGCCAGCGGGACAGGGCACTCCTACGAGCAGTACTTC

d_call: .
v_call: TRBV29-1
clone_size: .
j_call: TRBJ1-1
cdr3_aa: CSVGGGGRSDTEAFF
cdr3_nt: TGCAGCGTTGGGGGAGGGGGGAGATCGGACACTGAAGCTTTCTTT